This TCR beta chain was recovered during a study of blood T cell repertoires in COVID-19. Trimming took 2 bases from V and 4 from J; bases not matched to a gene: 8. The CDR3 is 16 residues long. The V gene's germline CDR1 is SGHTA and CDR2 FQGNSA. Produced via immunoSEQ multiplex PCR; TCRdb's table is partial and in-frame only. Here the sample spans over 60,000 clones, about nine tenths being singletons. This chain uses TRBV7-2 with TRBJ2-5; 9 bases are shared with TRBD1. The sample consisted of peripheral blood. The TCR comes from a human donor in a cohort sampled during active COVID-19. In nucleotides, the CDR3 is TGTGCCAGCAGCTTACACCGGGACAGGGCGACAGAGACCCAGTACTTC. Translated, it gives CASSLHRDRATETQYF.